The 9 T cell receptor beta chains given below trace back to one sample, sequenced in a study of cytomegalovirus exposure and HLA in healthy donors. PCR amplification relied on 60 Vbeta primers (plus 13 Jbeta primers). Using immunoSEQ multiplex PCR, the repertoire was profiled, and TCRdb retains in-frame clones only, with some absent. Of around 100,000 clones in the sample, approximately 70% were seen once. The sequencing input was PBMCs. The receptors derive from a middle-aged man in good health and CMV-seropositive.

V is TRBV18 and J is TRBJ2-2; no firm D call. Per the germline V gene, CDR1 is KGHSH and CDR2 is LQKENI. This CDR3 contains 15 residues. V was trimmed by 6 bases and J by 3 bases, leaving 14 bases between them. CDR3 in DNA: TGTGCCAGCTCCTTTATTGGAGCTTACACCGGGGAGCTGTTTTTT. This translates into CASSFIGAYTGELFF.

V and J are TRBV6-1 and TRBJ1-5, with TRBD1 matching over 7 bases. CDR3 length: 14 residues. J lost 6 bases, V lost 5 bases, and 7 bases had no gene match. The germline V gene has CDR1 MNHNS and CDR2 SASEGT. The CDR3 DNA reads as TGTGCCAGCAGTAACACAGGGGTCGGTCAGCCCCAGCATTTT. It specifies CASSNTGVGQPQHF.

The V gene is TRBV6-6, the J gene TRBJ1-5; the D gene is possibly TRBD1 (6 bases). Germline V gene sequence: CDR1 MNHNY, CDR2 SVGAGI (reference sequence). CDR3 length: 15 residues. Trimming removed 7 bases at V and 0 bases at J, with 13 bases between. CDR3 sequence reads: CASNQQGNSNQPQHF. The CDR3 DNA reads TGTGCCAGCAATCAACAGGGTAATAGCAATCAGCCCCAGCATTTT.

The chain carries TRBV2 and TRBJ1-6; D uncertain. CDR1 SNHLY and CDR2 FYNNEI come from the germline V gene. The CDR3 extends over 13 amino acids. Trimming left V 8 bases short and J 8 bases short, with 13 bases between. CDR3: CASDLGVDSPLHF. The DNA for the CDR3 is TGTGCCAGCGATCTCGGGGTGGATTCACCCCTCCACTTT.

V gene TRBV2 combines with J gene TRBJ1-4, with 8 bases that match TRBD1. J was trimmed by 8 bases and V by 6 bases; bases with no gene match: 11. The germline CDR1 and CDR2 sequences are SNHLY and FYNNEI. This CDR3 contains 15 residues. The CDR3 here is CASSVSQGANEKLFF. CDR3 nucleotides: TGTGCCAGCAGCGTTTCCCAGGGGGCGAACGAAAAACTGTTTTTT.

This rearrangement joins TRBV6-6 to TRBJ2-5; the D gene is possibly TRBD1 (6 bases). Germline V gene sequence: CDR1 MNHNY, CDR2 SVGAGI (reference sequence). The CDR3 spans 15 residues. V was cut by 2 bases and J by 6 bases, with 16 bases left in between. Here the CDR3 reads CASSYRHQGMKTQYF. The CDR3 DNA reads TGTGCCAGCAGTTACCGACACCAGGGGATGAAGACCCAGTACTTC.

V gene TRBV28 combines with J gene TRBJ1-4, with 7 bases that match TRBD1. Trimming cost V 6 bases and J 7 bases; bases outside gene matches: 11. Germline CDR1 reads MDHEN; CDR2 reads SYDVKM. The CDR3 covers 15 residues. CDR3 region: CASSPFDRAGEKLFF. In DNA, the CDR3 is TGTGCCAGCAGCCCATTCGACAGGGCTGGTGAAAAACTGTTTTTT.

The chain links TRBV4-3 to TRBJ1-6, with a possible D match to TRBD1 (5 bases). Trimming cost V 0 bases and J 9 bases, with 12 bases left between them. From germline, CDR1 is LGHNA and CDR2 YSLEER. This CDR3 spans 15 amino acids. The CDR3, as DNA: TGCGCCAGCAGCCAAGATAGAGCAGGGATTTCACCCCTCCACTTT. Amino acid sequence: CASSQDRAGISPLHF.

The CDR3 region has the DNA TGTGCCTGGAGTAAGGCACCGGGGCAGCCCCAGCATTTT. This gives the protein CAWSKAPGQPQHF. V usage is TRBV30 and J usage is TRBJ1-5, with D hard to call. The V gene lost 2 bases and the J gene lost 7 bases, with 12 bases spanning the gap. The germline V gene encodes CDR1 GTSNPN and CDR2 SVGIG (reference sequence). This CDR3 has 13 residues.